The T cell receptor (beta chain) described here comes from a study of response to subunit inactivated influenza vaccine. Study results and limitations: Few new T cells, the authors suggested, are recruited by each seasonal influenza vaccination.

As for this clonotype: What it binds is unknown.

TCRdb independently ran MiXCR on the RT-PCR reads; one entry per CDR3 protein. The sample has some 850,000 distinct CDR3 sequences, approximately 17% seen once. V dropped 4 bases and J dropped 4; count of bases not matched to a gene: 9. Germline CDR1 and CDR2: SGDLS and YYNGEE. The CDR3 runs to 15 residues. Sequencing used PBMCs from blood, obtained about 5 days after vaccination. The V gene is TRBV9, the J gene TRBJ2-7, with 9 positions matching TRBD2. The sequence was obtained from a man aged 50 to 59 who received an inactivated influenza vaccine. DNA for the CDR3: TGTGCCAGCAGCCCCGGGGCGGGAGGGCCGTACGAGCAGTACTTC. Protein product: CASSPGAGGPYEQYF.